This T cell receptor (beta chain) was identified during a study of cytomegalovirus exposure and HLA in healthy donors. Study context: In an early release, HLA-typed donors contributed approximately 80 million unique TCR sequences. General observations from the study: High sensitivity and specificity were reportedly achieved when the classifier diagnosed cytomegalovirus status.

A note on this clone: Its specificity is not known.

A multiplex PCR was run with 60 Vbeta primers and 13 Jbeta primers. This table comes from immunoSEQ multiplex PCR, and its TCRdb copy is limited to in-frame clones, with some not included. The sample lists over 150,000 clones, about 83% occurring once. Sequencing used PBMCs. The TCR sequence derives from a girl between 5 and 17 years old in good health and CMV-seropositive.

CDR3 DNA sequence: TGTGCCAGCAGTTTTCGGGGATACGATACGCAGTATTTT. This sequence encodes CASSFRGYDTQYF. The chain has TRBV27 and TRBJ2-3; weak D call: TRBD2 (5 bases). This CDR3 has 13 amino acids. The V and J ends lost 3 bases and 6 bases respectively, with 10 bases between them. Germline assignment: CDR1 MNHEY and CDR2 SMNVEV (reference sequence).